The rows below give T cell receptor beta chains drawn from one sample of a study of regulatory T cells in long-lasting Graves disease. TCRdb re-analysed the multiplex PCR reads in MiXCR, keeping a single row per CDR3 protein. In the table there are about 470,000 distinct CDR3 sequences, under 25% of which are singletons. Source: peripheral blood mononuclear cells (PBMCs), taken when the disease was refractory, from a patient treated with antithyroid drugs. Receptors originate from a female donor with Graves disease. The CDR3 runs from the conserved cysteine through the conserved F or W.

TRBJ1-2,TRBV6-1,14,CASIPDRANYGYTF
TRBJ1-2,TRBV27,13,CASSLLGSYRYTF
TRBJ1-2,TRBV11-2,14,CASSAQMANYGYTF
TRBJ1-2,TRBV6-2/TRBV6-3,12,CASSLPGDGYTF
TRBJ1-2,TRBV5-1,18,CASSLWDDLGIPPNGYTF
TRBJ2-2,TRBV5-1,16,CASSLYFQGGTGKLFF
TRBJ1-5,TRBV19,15,CASKARRTDNQPQHF
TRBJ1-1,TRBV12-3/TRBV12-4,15,CASSITRETNTEAFF
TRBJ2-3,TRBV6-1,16,CASSERGQASTDTQYF
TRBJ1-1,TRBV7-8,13,CASLAGVNTEAFF
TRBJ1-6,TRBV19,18,CASSTPGQGRSYNSPLHF
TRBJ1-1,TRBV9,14,CASSPSGQVTEAFF
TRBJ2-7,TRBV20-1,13,CSARGGGLDEQYF
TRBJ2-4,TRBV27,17,CASSHGTGGVNSDIQYF
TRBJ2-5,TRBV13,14,CASSAPADQETQYF
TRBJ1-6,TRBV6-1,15,CASSDWSVVGAPLHF
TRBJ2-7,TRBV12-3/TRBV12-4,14,CASTFPKDGRQQYF
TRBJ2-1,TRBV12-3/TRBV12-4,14,CASCASGPNNEQFF
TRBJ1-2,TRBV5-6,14,CASSLVGTGSGYTF
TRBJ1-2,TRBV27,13,CASKQKSVYGYTF
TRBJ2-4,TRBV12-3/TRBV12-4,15,CASSLIQGPKNIQYF
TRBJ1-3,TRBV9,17,CASSQGNRISAGNTIYF
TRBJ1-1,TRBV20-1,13,CGAKVGLGTEAFF
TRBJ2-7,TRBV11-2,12,CASGRGSYEQYF
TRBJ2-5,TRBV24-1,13,CATSYRGGETQYF
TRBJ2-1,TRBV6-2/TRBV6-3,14,CASRAGTERNEQFF
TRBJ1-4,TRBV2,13,CASTRTGTEKLFF
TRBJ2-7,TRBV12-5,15,CASGDDRGLLYEQYF
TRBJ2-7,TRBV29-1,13,CSVRGTSGGEQYF
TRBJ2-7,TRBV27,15,CASSSGTRLTYEQYF
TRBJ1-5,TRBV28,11,CASSQSQPQHF
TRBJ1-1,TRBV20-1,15,CSARDDGGLNTEAFF
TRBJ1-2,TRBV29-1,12,CSVIDGTYGYTF
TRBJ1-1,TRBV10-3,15,CAISETGQAFTEAFF
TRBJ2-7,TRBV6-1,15,CASSEARGASYEQYF
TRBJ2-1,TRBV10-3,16,CAISEKREGQLDEQFF
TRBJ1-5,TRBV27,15,CASSLERAGNQPQHF
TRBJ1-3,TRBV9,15,CASSVDTGTGNTIYF
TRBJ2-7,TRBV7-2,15,CASSLDGLAGYEQYF
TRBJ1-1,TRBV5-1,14,CASSLEGANTEAFF
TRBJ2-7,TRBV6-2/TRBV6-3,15,CASSYSGGTPHEQYF
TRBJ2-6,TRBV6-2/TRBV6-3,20,CASSSAPGRKGATGANVLTF
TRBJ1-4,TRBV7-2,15,CASSPNQGFNEKLFF
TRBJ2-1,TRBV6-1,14,CASRTPITYNEQFF
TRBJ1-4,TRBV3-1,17,CASSQDALPATNEKLLF
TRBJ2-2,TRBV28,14,CASSLRGATGELFF
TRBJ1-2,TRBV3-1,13,CASSQEMGAGYTF
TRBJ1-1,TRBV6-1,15,CASSITRDRSTEAFF